The 17 T cell receptor beta chains listed next were all sequenced from one sample in a study of T cell responses to AZD1222 COVID-19 vaccine. Sequencing used immunoSEQ multiplex PCR; TCRdb keeps in-frame clones, though not all of them. The sample yields tens of thousands of clones, more than 70% seen once. This sample comprised peripheral blood, obtained on day 0 of AZD1222 vaccination. All receptors come from an adult in good health.

The J gene is TRBJ2-4, the V gene TRBV14; the D gene is possibly TRBD1 (5 bases). V lost 0 bases and J 0 bases, leaving 15 bases between the germline ends. The CDR3 loop spans 18 amino acids. Germline V lookup: CDR1 SGHDN, CDR2 FVKESK. Here the CDR3 DNA reads TGTGCCAGCAGCCAAGATACGGCAGGGAAGGTAGCCAAAAACATTCAGTACTTC. This sequence encodes CASSQDTAGKVAKNIQYF.

The chain uses TRBV5-1 and TRBJ2-3; 8 bases align to TRBD2. With V trimmed by 0 bases and J by 1 base, 1 base remained unmatched. This CDR3 spans 15 amino acids. Germline-derived CDR1 and CDR2 are SGHRS and YFSETQ. CDR3 residues: CASSLDGGGTDTQYF. Here the CDR3 DNA reads TGCGCCAGCAGCTTGGACGGGGGGGGCACAGATACGCAGTATTTT. Full variable domain (remainder filled in from reference TRBV5-1 and TRBJ2-3): KAGVTQTPRYLIKTRGQQVTLSCSPISGHRSVSWYQQTPGQGLQFLFEYFSETQRNKGNFPGRFSGRQFSNSRSEMNVSTLELGDSALYLCASSLDGGGTDTQYFGPGTRLTVL.

This chain joins TRBV7-2 and TRBJ2-1; possibly TRBD2 for D (6 bases). From germline, CDR1 is SGHTA and CDR2 FQGNSA. V lost 1 base and J 6 bases, leaving 10 bases between the germline ends. This CDR3 is built from 14 residues. The CDR3 spells CASSLGRAVNEQFF. In DNA, the CDR3 is TGTGCCAGCAGCTTAGGGAGGGCGGTCAATGAGCAGTTCTTC.

V usage is TRBV28 and J usage is TRBJ2-5, with D tentatively TRBD2 (5 bases). The V gene's germline CDR1 is MDHEN and CDR2 SYDVKM. V was pared by 4 bases and J by 5 bases, with 11 bases between. The CDR3 covers 13 residues. CDR3 bases: TGTGCCAGCAGTTCGGGGTCGGGGGAGACCCAGTACTTC. Translation gives CASSSGSGETQYF. Based on the CDR3 plus reference TRBV28 and TRBJ2-5, the full variable domain is DVKVTQSSRYLVKRTGEKVFLECVQDMDHENMFWYRQDPGLGLRLIYFSYDVKMKEKGDIPEGYSVSREKKERFSLILESASTNQTSMYLCASSSGSGETQYFGPGTRLLVL.

J is TRBJ1-2 and V is TRBV18; D gene unclear. Between the trimmed V and J ends, which lost 3 bases and 3 bases, there was a span of 11 bases. Germline V CDR1 and CDR2: KGHSH, LQKENI. The CDR3 spans 14 residues. CDR3 amino acids: CASSPQTGDYGYTF. Written as DNA, the CDR3 is TGTGCCAGCTCACCTCAGACGGGAGACTATGGCTACACCTTC.

The CDR3 DNA is TGCGCCAGCAGCCAGATTAAACAGGGGGCCACTAATGAAAAACTGTTTTTT. It encodes CASSQIKQGATNEKLFF. This chain connects TRBV4-1 to TRBJ1-4, with 9 bases matching TRBD1. The CDR3 length is 17 residues. CDR1 is MGHRA, CDR2 YSYEKL, per germline. V shed 3 bases and J 2 bases; nucleotides not matched to a gene: 7.

The chain carries TRBV11-3 and TRBJ2-1, with TRBD1 matching over 11 bases. Germline values: CDR1 SGHNT, CDR2 YENEEA. This CDR3 comprises 15 residues. Trimming took 1 base from V and 6 from J; bases not matched to a gene: 2. Here the CDR3 DNA reads TGTGCCAGCAGCTTAGGGACAGGGGGCCCCAATGAGCAGTTCTTC. Translation: CASSLGTGGPNEQFF. The full variable domain, with the rest looked up from reference TRBV11-3 and TRBJ2-1, is EAGVVQSPRYKIIEKKQPVAFWCNPISGHNTLYWYLQNLGQGPELLIRYENEEAVDDSQLPKDRFSAERLKGVDSTLKIQPAELGDSAVYLCASSLGTGGPNEQFFGPGTRLTVL.

The chain is built from TRBV2 and TRBJ1-5, with D hard to call. Germline CDR1 and CDR2: SNHLY and FYNNEI. V was shortened by 9 bases and J by 0 bases, with 6 bases between the two germline ends. The CDR3 consists of 12 residues. The CDR3, as DNA: TGTGCCAGTCAGGATAGCAATCAGCCCCAGCATTTT. This sequence encodes CASQDSNQPQHF.

The chain combines TRBV27 with TRBJ1-4; no clear D gene. CDR3 size: 16 residues. V was pared by 6 bases and J by 5 bases, with 19 bases between. Germline CDR1 MNHEY, CDR2 SMNVEV (reference sequence). The CDR3 loop is CASSLTGIAGNEKLFF. The CDR3 region has the DNA TGTGCCAGCAGCCTTACGGGGATTGCGGGGAATGAAAAACTGTTTTTT. Complete variable domain (other parts from reference TRBV27 and TRBJ1-4): EAQVTQNPRYLITVTGKKLTVTCSQNMNHEYMSWYRQDPGLGLRQIYYSMNVEVTDKGDVPEGYKVSRKEKRNFPLILESPSPNQTSLYFCASSLTGIAGNEKLFFGSGTQLSVL.

CDR3: CASSLVAGTEAFF. The CDR3 DNA is TGTGCCAGCAGCTTAGTGGCAGGGACTGAAGCTTTCTTT. The rearrangement uses TRBV7-6 and TRBJ1-1; TRBD1 is a possible D gene (5 bases). The CDR3 loop spans 13 amino acids. CDR1 and CDR2 from the germline V gene are SGHVS and FNYEAQ. V lost 1 base and J lost 5, with 8 bases in between.

J is TRBJ1-6 and V is TRBV20-1; no clear D. V was trimmed by 3 bases and J by 7 bases, leaving 13 bases between them. The CDR3 has 14 amino acids. Germline V gene lookup returns CDR1 DFQATT and CDR2 SNEGSKA (reference sequence). CDR3 in amino acids: CSASKEERNSPLHF. CDR3 bases: TGCAGTGCTAGTAAGGAAGAGAGGAATTCACCCCTCCACTTT.

The chain couples TRBV9 to TRBJ2-5, with D maybe TRBD2 (7 bases). V lost 3 bases, J lost 4 bases, and 19 bases lay in between. The germline CDR1 and CDR2 sequences are SGDLS and YYNGEE. The CDR3 loop spans 16 amino acids. The DNA of the CDR3 is TGTGCCAGCAGCGCAACTGACGGGGGGCCCGGAGAGACCCAGTACTTC. Residues: CASSATDGGPGETQYF.

The chain uses TRBV30 and TRBJ2-1; 15 bases line up with TRBD2. V was clipped by 2 bases and J by 12 bases; unmatched bases: 8. Per the germline V gene, CDR1 is GTSNPN and CDR2 is SVGIG (reference sequence). CDR3 length: 15 amino acids. The CDR3 nucleotides read TGTGCCTGGAGTCCCGGACTAGCGGGAGGGCGCGGGCAGTTCTTC. Its protein product is CAWSPGLAGGRGQFF. The variable domain in full, completed from reference TRBV30 and TRBJ2-1, reads SQTIHQWPATLVQPVGSPLSLECTVEGTSNPNLYWYRQAAGRGLQLLFYSVGIGQISSEVPQNLSASRPQDRQFILSSKKLLLSDSGFYLCAWSPGLAGGRGQFFGPGTRLTVL.

The chain uses TRBV6-5 and TRBJ2-7; 7 nucleotides align to TRBD1. CDR1 MNHEY and CDR2 SVGAGI come from the germline V gene. The CDR3 is 14 amino acids. V lost 8 bases to trimming and J lost 4 bases; unmatched junction nucleotides: 11. DNA of the CDR3: TGTGCCAGCCAGAAAATACAGGGGACGTACGAGCAGTACTTC. The encoded protein is CASQKIQGTYEQYF.

This chain links TRBV7-9 with TRBJ2-6; D unresolved. Germline CDR1 is SEHNR and CDR2 is FQNEAQ (reference sequence). With 7 bases removed from V and 0 bases from J, the gap between germline ends came to 10 bases. The CDR3 runs 15 residues. The CDR3 DNA reads as TGTGCCAGCAACTCTTATGGCTCTGGGGCCAACGTCCTGACTTTC. Translating it yields CASNSYGSGANVLTF.

CDR3: CASSMASGASYNEQFF. Here the CDR3 DNA reads TGTGCCAGTAGTATGGCAAGCGGGGCCTCCTACAATGAGCAGTTCTTC. The chain couples TRBV19 to TRBJ2-1, with TRBD2 matching 7 bases. Per germline, CDR1 LNHDA and CDR2 SQIVND (reference sequence). The CDR3 consists of 16 residues. Trimming took 3 bases from V and 0 from J; bases not matched to a gene: 5. The variable domain in full, with the rest retrieved from reference TRBV19 and TRBJ2-1, is DGGITQSPKYLFRKEGQNVTLSCEQNLNHDAMYWYRQDPGQGLRLIYYSQIVNDFQKGDIAEGYSVSREKKESFPLTVTSAQKNPTAFYLCASSMASGASYNEQFFGPGTRLTVL.

The chain couples TRBV19 to TRBJ1-1; D possibly corresponds to TRBD1 (5 bases). Trimming cost V 6 bases and J 3 bases, with 11 bases left between them. Per the germline V gene, CDR1 is LNHDA and CDR2 is SQIVND (reference sequence). There are 13 residues in the CDR3. CDR3 coding DNA: TGTGCCAGTAGAAGGGACGGTCACACTGAAGCTTTCTTT. Protein sequence: CASRRDGHTEAFF. The full variable domain, in which reference TRBV19 and TRBJ1-1 provide the parts outside the CDR3, is DGGITQSPKYLFRKEGQNVTLSCEQNLNHDAMYWYRQDPGQGLRLIYYSQIVNDFQKGDIAEGYSVSREKKESFPLTVTSAQKNPTAFYLCASRRDGHTEAFFGQGTRLTVV.